Given below is one T cell receptor (beta chain) in context. Its antigen is not identified. These data belong to a study of response to subunit inactivated influenza vaccine. Study findings and constraints: Few new T cells, the authors suggested, are recruited by each seasonal influenza vaccination.

This CDR3 has 15 amino acids. V was pared by 0 bases and J by 5 bases, with 11 bases between. Looked up from germline, CDR1 is MNHEY and CDR2 is SVGEGT. One entry per CDR3 protein, called by TCRdb with MiXCR from the RT-PCR reads. Of 500,000 or so distinct CDR3 sequences in the sample, approximately 15% were seen once. The sequencing used CD4+ T cells sorted from PBMCs, collected roughly 24 months after vaccination. The sequence came from a man aged 50 to 69 who received an inactivated influenza vaccine. J is TRBJ1-5 and V is TRBV6-2 or TRBV6-3; D not certain. CDR3: CASSYSMVIHQPQHF. CDR3 in DNA: TGTGCCAGCAGTTACTCGATGGTCATCCATCAGCCCCAGCATTTT.